A selection of T cell receptor beta chains follows, all from one sample in a study of T cell responses to AZD1222 COVID-19 vaccine. Profiling relied on immunoSEQ multiplex PCR, and the TCRdb table lists in-frame clones only, not all of them. This table holds about 100,000 clones, approximately 86% found once. The sequencing used peripheral blood, collected on day 0 of AZD1222 vaccination. The receptors shown here come from an adult in good health. CDR3s include the opening cysteine and the closing phenylalanine or tryptophan. A D gene is named only where the DNA matches it firmly. Only some rows state a clone size, as once, few, many or a class for expanded clones.

J: TRBJ2-7
D: -
size: -
V: TRBV10-3
CDR3: CAISGLGGISYEQYF
DNA: TGTGCCATCAGTGGTCTGGGCGGTATATCCTACGAGCAGTACTTC

J: TRBJ1-1
D: -
size: -
V: TRBV2
CDR3: CASSEEGSFEAFF
DNA: TGTGCCAGCAGTGAAGAGGGGTCCTTTGAAGCTTTCTTT

J: TRBJ2-7
D: -
size: -
V: TRBV4-1
CDR3: CASSQGAGDPYEQYF
DNA: TGCGCCAGCAGCCAAGGGGCAGGGGACCCGTACGAGCAGTACTTC

J: TRBJ1-1
D: TRBD1
size: -
V: TRBV3-1/TRBV3-2
CDR3: CASSQTGVAFF
DNA: TGTGCCAGCAGCCAAACAGGGGTGGCTTTCTTT

J: TRBJ1-4
D: TRBD1
size: -
V: TRBV19
CDR3: CASSIGTGNEKLFF
DNA: TGTGCCAGTAGTATTGGGACAGGGAATGAAAAACTGTTTTTT

J: TRBJ2-1
D: TRBD2
size: -
V: TRBV27
CDR3: CASSVSGEGYNEQFF
DNA: TGTGCCAGCAGTGTTAGCGGGGAGGGCTACAATGAGCAGTTCTTC

J: TRBJ1-6
D: -
size: -
V: TRBV7-2
CDR3: CASSSRPGGDNSPLHF
DNA: TGTGCCAGCAGCTCGCGTCCCGGGGGGGATAATTCACCCCTCCACTTT

J: TRBJ2-5
D: TRBD2
size: -
V: TRBV5-1
CDR3: CASSLVAGAQETQYF
DNA: TGCGCCAGCAGCTTAGTAGCGGGGGCCCAAGAGACCCAGTACTTC

J: TRBJ2-5
D: -
size: -
V: TRBV19
CDR3: CASSIVGKTQETQYF
DNA: TGTGCCAGTAGTATAGTTGGAAAAACACAAGAGACCCAGTACTTC

J: TRBJ1-1
D: TRBD1
size: -
V: TRBV5-1
CDR3: CASSSQGALDTEAFF
DNA: TGCGCCAGCAGCTCCCAGGGGGCGCTGGACACTGAAGCTTTCTTT

J: TRBJ1-2
D: TRBD1
size: -
V: TRBV5-1
CDR3: CASSPGQANYGYTF
DNA: TGCGCCAGCAGCCCCGGACAGGCTAACTATGGCTACACCTTC

J: TRBJ2-3
D: -
size: -
V: TRBV7-7
CDR3: CASSLIEGSDTQYF
DNA: TGTGCCAGCAGCTTAATCGAGGGGTCAGATACGCAGTATTTT

J: TRBJ2-7
D: -
size: once
V: TRBV12-3/TRBV12-4
CDR3: CASSVQGYEQYF
DNA: TGTGCCAGCAGTGTCCAGGGCTACGAGCAGTACTTC

J: TRBJ1-5
D: -
size: -
V: TRBV20-1
CDR3: CSASASGGNQPQHF
DNA: TGCAGTGCTAGTGCTTCGGGGGGCAATCAGCCCCAGCATTTT

J: TRBJ1-2
D: -
size: -
V: TRBV5-4
CDR3: CASSEQDLYGYTF
DNA: TGTGCCAGCAGCGAACAGGATCTTTATGGCTACACCTTC

J: TRBJ2-7
D: TRBD1
size: -
V: TRBV19
CDR3: CASSGRTGAYEQYF
DNA: TGTGCCAGTAGTGGGAGGACAGGGGCCTACGAGCAGTACTTC

J: TRBJ1-2
D: -
size: -
V: TRBV27
CDR3: CASSPVEGLNGVYGYTF
DNA: TGTGCCAGCAGTCCCGTCGAGGGGCTGAATGGGGTCTATGGCTACACCTTC

J: TRBJ1-6
D: -
size: -
V: TRBV27
CDR3: CASRQTAYNSPLHF
DNA: TGTGCCAGCAGGCAGACAGCTTATAATTCACCCCTCCACTTT

J: TRBJ2-1
D: -
size: -
V: TRBV5-4
CDR3: CASSQDGQNNEQFF
DNA: TGTGCCAGCAGCCAAGATGGACAGAACAATGAGCAGTTCTTC

J: TRBJ1-2
D: -
size: -
V: TRBV29-1
CDR3: CSVERRQIPDGYTF
DNA: TGCAGCGTTGAAAGGAGGCAGATTCCCGATGGCTACACCTTC

J: TRBJ2-7
D: TRBD2
size: -
V: TRBV5-1
CDR3: CASTRRASGGYEQYF
DNA: TGCGCCAGCACCAGGCGGGCTAGCGGGGGCTACGAGCAGTACTTC

J: TRBJ1-5
D: -
size: once
V: TRBV5-6
CDR3: CASSSGQSNQPQHF
DNA: TGTGCCAGCAGCTCGGGACAAAGCAATCAGCCCCAGCATTTT

J: TRBJ1-1
D: TRBD1
size: -
V: TRBV28
CDR3: CASRTQGSTEAFF
DNA: TGTGCCAGCAGGACACAGGGGAGCACTGAAGCTTTCTTT

J: TRBJ1-2
D: TRBD1
size: -
V: TRBV9
CDR3: CASSKDRGSGYTF
DNA: TGTGCCAGCAGCAAGGACAGGGGAAGCGGCTACACCTTC

J: TRBJ2-3
D: -
size: -
V: TRBV4-2
CDR3: CASSQDRGAGGTQYF
DNA: TGTGCCAGCAGCCAAGATCGGGGGGCCGGGGGTACGCAGTATTTT

J: TRBJ2-5
D: TRBD1
size: -
V: TRBV7-9
CDR3: CASSPGQTGQETQYF
DNA: TGTGCCAGCAGTCCGGGACAGACCGGCCAAGAGACCCAGTACTTC

J: TRBJ1-1
D: -
size: -
V: TRBV9
CDR3: CASSRDRNTEAFF
DNA: TGTGCCAGCAGCCGGGACCGGAACACTGAAGCTTTCTTT

J: TRBJ1-2
D: -
size: -
V: TRBV7-8
CDR3: CASSLAGGADYGYTF
DNA: TGTGCCAGCAGCTTAGCGGGGGGCGCCGACTATGGCTACACCTTC

J: TRBJ1-4
D: -
size: -
V: TRBV7-2
CDR3: CASSLARVGGEKLFF
DNA: TGTGCCAGCAGCTTAGCAAGGGTGGGGGGTGAAAAACTGTTTTTT

J: TRBJ2-2
D: -
size: -
V: TRBV29-1
CDR3: CSVGRPRGLNTGELFF
DNA: TGCAGCGTTGGTAGGCCGCGAGGACTGAACACCGGGGAGCTGTTTTTT

J: TRBJ1-4
D: -
size: -
V: TRBV7-9
CDR3: CASSSSWDSATNEKLFF
DNA: TGTGCCAGCAGCTCCTCCTGGGACTCGGCAACTAATGAAAAACTGTTTTTT

J: TRBJ1-6
D: -
size: -
V: TRBV12-5
CDR3: CAKSRPYNSPLHF
DNA: TGTGCCAAATCAAGGCCCTATAATTCACCCCTCCACTTT

J: TRBJ1-4
D: -
size: few
V: TRBV7-9
CDR3: CASSLGTSAEKLFF
DNA: TGTGCCAGCAGCTTAGGGACATCAGCTGAAAAACTGTTTTTT

J: TRBJ1-2
D: TRBD1
size: -
V: TRBV7-3
CDR3: CASSLELDRGRSGYTF
DNA: TGTGCCAGCAGCTTAGAGTTGGACAGGGGGCGAAGCGGCTACACCTTC

J: TRBJ1-6
D: -
size: -
V: TRBV5-5
CDR3: CASSLQGFSNSPLHF
DNA: TGTGCCAGCAGCTTGCAAGGGTTTTCCAATTCACCCCTCCACTTT

J: TRBJ1-4
D: TRBD1
size: -
V: TRBV19
CDR3: CASSIRGGEGEKLFF
DNA: TGTGCCAGTAGTATTCGAGGGGGCGAAGGTGAAAAACTGTTTTTT

J: TRBJ1-2
D: TRBD1
size: few
V: TRBV7-9
CDR3: CASSFTGGNYGYTF
DNA: TGTGCCAGCAGCTTCACAGGGGGTAACTATGGCTACACCTTC

J: TRBJ1-5
D: -
size: -
V: TRBV27
CDR3: CASSFASSNQPQHF
DNA: TGTGCCAGCAGTTTCGCAAGTAGCAATCAGCCCCAGCATTTT

J: TRBJ2-5
D: -
size: -
V: TRBV6-5
CDR3: CASSQPPQETQYF
DNA: TGTGCCAGCAGCCAACCGCCCCAAGAGACCCAGTACTTC

J: TRBJ1-4
D: -
size: -
V: TRBV5-6
CDR3: CASSLGSFGADEKLFF
DNA: TGTGCCAGCAGCTTGGGGTCTTTCGGGGCGGATGAAAAACTGTTTTTT

J: TRBJ1-5
D: TRBD1
size: -
V: TRBV15
CDR3: CATSRDGQDNQPQHF
DNA: TGTGCCACCAGCAGGGATGGACAGGACAATCAGCCCCAGCATTTT

J: TRBJ1-2
D: TRBD1
size: once
V: TRBV3-1/TRBV3-2
CDR3: CASSPPDREGYTF
DNA: TGTGCCAGCAGCCCCCCGGACAGGGAGGGCTACACCTTC

J: TRBJ1-5
D: TRBD1
size: few
V: TRBV7-9
CDR3: CASSRTGTGNQPQHF
DNA: TGTGCCAGCAGCCGAACCGGGACAGGTAATCAGCCCCAGCATTTT

J: TRBJ2-1
D: TRBD2
size: -
V: TRBV28
CDR3: CASTGTSGNEQFF
DNA: TGTGCCAGCACCGGGACTAGCGGCAATGAGCAGTTCTTC

J: TRBJ1-6
D: -
size: -
V: TRBV4-1
CDR3: CASSQDNSPLHF
DNA: TGCGCCAGCAGCCAAGATAATTCACCCCTCCACTTT

J: TRBJ2-1
D: TRBD2
size: -
V: TRBV5-1
CDR3: CASSLPPRPRGLGGSGGANEQFF
DNA: TGCGCCAGCAGCTTACCCCCTCGTCCCAGGGGGCTAGGAGGGAGCGGGGGGGCCAATGAGCAGTTCTTC